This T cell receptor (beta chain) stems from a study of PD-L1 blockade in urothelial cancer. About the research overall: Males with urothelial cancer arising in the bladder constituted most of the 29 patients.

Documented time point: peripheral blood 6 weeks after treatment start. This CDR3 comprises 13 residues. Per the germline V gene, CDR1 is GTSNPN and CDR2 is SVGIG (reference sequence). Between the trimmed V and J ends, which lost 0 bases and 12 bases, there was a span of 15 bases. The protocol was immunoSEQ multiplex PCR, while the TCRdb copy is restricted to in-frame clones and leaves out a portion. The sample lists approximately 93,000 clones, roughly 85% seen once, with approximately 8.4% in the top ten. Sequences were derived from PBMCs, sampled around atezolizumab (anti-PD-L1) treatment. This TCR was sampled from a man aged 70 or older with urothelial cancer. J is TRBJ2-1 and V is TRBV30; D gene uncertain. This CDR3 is CAWSVELSTWQFF. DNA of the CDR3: TGTGCCTGGAGTGTCGAGCTGTCTACGTGGCAGTTCTTC.